A single sample is the source of the 20 T cell receptor beta chains below, sequenced in a study of cytomegalovirus exposure and HLA in healthy donors. Primers for the PCR totalled 60 Vbeta and 13 Jbeta. Profiling relied on immunoSEQ multiplex PCR, and the TCRdb table lists in-frame clones only, not all of them. The sample's table shows 100,000 or so clones. The source material was PBMCs. Receptors were obtained from a man between 45 and 60 years old in good health and CMV-seronegative.

This chain uses TRBV18 with TRBJ1-3; 9 bases line up with TRBD1. With V trimmed by 0 bases and J by 0 bases, 3 bases remained unmatched. The CDR3 loop spans 17 amino acids. Germline loops: CDR1 KGHSH, CDR2 LQKENI. The CDR3 region has the DNA TGTGCCAGCTCACCACCCGGGACAGGGCCCTCTGGAAACACCATATATTTT. This sequence encodes CASSPPGTGPSGNTIYF.

V is TRBV25-1 and J is TRBJ2-5; 8 nucleotides align to TRBD1. Germline V gene data show CDR1 as MGHDK and CDR2 as SYGVNS. This CDR3 has 15 amino acids. V lost 0 bases to trimming and J lost 5 bases; unmatched junction nucleotides: 5. The CDR3 region is CASSEYGQGRETQYF. Written as DNA, the CDR3 is TGTGCCAGCAGTGAATATGGACAGGGTCGGGAGACCCAGTACTTC.

The V gene is TRBV27, the J gene TRBJ2-2; TRBD2 might be the D (6 bases). The CDR3 contains 16 residues. V was clipped by 2 bases and J by 0 bases, with 10 bases between them. Germline CDR1 MNHEY, CDR2 SMNVEV (reference sequence). Here the CDR3 DNA reads TGTGCCAGCAGTTTAAGGCGGGGCTCGAACACCGGGGAGCTGTTTTTT. Translating it yields CASSLRRGSNTGELFF.

This sequence joins TRBV5-4 and TRBJ2-7; TRBD1 aligns across 7 bases. V shed 1 base and J 6 bases; nucleotides not matched to a gene: 7. This CDR3 is 14 amino acids long. Germline V gene lookup returns CDR1 SGHNT and CDR2 YYREEE (reference sequence). The CDR3 nucleotides are TGTGCCAGCAGCTTGAGACAGGGCTTTGCCGAGCAGTACTTC. Its protein is CASSLRQGFAEQYF.

The CDR3 DNA sequence: TGTGCCAGCTCACAGGAGGCTAACTATGGCTACACCTTC. The encoded protein is CASSQEANYGYTF. The chain combines TRBV18 with TRBJ1-2; D not resolved. Trimming removed 4 bases from V and 0 bases from J, with 6 bases in between. Germline values: CDR1 KGHSH, CDR2 LQKENI. This CDR3 has 13 residues.

V is TRBV4-3 and J is TRBJ2-1, with a tentative D call TRBD1 (6 bases). CDR1 and CDR2 from the germline V gene are LGHNA and YSLEER. This CDR3 is built from 16 residues. V was shortened by 0 bases and J by 4 bases, with 13 bases between the two germline ends. Here the CDR3 DNA reads TGCGCCAGCAGCCAAGATAGGTTCCAGGGGTACAATGAGCAGTTCTTC. Translated, it gives CASSQDRFQGYNEQFF.

The chain couples TRBV7-2 to TRBJ1-2, with D uncertain. CDR1 is SGHTA and CDR2 is FQGNSA in the germline V gene. V was trimmed by 1 base and J by 4 bases, leaving 10 bases between them. This CDR3 is built from 14 residues. The CDR3 DNA sequence: TGTGCCAGCAGCTTAGAAGGGAGTATCTATGGCTACACCTTC. Its translation is CASSLEGSIYGYTF.

The chain couples TRBV5-6 to TRBJ2-7, with a possible D match to TRBD1 (5 bases). CDR3 length: 13 amino acids. Germline values: CDR1 SGHDT, CDR2 YYEEEE. The V and J ends lost 2 bases and 2 bases respectively, with 8 bases between them. CDR3: CASSFQGPYEQYF. The DNA for the CDR3 is TGTGCCAGCAGCTTCCAGGGCCCCTACGAGCAGTACTTC.

Turning to this clone: Other nucleotide sequences in the sample specify the same CDR3. The genes are TRBV27 and TRBJ2-6; possible D gene TRBD1, 5 bases. Germline CDR1 MNHEY, CDR2 SMNVEV (reference sequence). V gave up 4 bases and J gave up 0 bases, with 13 bases separating them. The CDR3 length is 17 residues. The CDR3 DNA is TGTGCCAGCAGTTCCCTCGACAGCAACTCTGGGGCCAACGTCCTGACTTTC. It codes for CASSSLDSNSGANVLTF.

The V and J genes are TRBV7-3 and TRBJ2-2; D ambiguous. The CDR3 sequence is 15 residues long. V lost 2 bases and J 0 bases, leaving 7 bases between the germline ends. Looked up from germline, CDR1 is SGHTA and CDR2 is FQGTGA. The CDR3 sequence is CASSLSLANTGELFF. The CDR3 DNA reads TGTGCCAGCAGCTTATCTTTAGCGAACACCGGGGAGCTGTTTTTT. The complete variable domain, with remaining parts taken from reference TRBV7-3 and TRBJ2-2, reads GAGVSQTPSNKVTEKGKYVELRCDPISGHTALYWYRQSLGQGPEFLIYFQGTGAADDSGLPNDRFFAVRPEGSVSTLKIQRTERGDSAVYLCASSLSLANTGELFFGEGSRLTVL.

The chain recombines TRBV30 with TRBJ1-1; 9 positions agree with TRBD1. The germline V gene has CDR1 GTSNPN and CDR2 SVGIG (reference sequence). V lost 4 bases and J lost 4; bases outside the gene matches: 10. This CDR3 has 15 residues. The CDR3 coding sequence is TGTGCCTGGAATCGGGACAGGGTAACCCGCACTGAAGCTTTCTTT. This encodes CAWNRDRVTRTEAFF.

The V and J genes are TRBV19 and TRBJ1-1; 8 positions agree with TRBD1. Germline assignment: CDR1 LNHDA and CDR2 SQIVND (reference sequence). V trimming: 5 bases; J trimming: 5 bases; junction bases outside the gene matches: 7. This CDR3 spans 14 amino acids. CDR3 in DNA: TGTGCCAGTAGTCCACGGGACAGGAGAACTGAAGCTTTCTTT. This translates into CASSPRDRRTEAFF.

The chain is built from TRBV30 and TRBJ1-1, with TRBD1 identical over 8 bases. Trimming took 5 bases from V and 6 from J; bases not matched to a gene: 14. CDR1 GTSNPN and CDR2 SVGIG come from the germline V gene (reference sequence). This CDR3 spans 15 amino acids. CDR3: CAWRPGTGPWAEAFF. CDR3 nucleotide sequence: TGTGCCTGGCGGCCGGGGACAGGTCCCTGGGCTGAAGCTTTCTTT. Complete variable domain (other parts from reference TRBV30 and TRBJ1-1): SQTIHQWPATLVQPVGSPLSLECTVEGTSNPNLYWYRQAAGRGLQLLFYSVGIGQISSEVPQNLSASRPQDRQFILSSKKLLLSDSGFYLCAWRPGTGPWAEAFFGQGTRLTVV.

The rearrangement uses TRBV10-3 and TRBJ1-5; D might be TRBD1 (5 bases). Trimming cost V 0 bases and J 2 bases, with 11 bases left between them. CDR1 is ENHRY and CDR2 is SYGVKD in the germline V gene. The CDR3 length is 16 residues. The DNA of the CDR3 is TGTGCCATCAGTGAGTCCCCAGGGTTTGGCAATCAGCCCCAGCATTTT. It yields the protein CAISESPGFGNQPQHF.

This sequence joins TRBV5-5 and TRBJ2-5, with D unclear. Germline V gene data show CDR1 as SGHKS and CDR2 as YYEKEE (reference sequence). This CDR3 region has 13 residues. The V and J ends lost 0 bases and 2 bases respectively, with 5 bases between them. The CDR3 loop reads CASSLDSQETQYF. The CDR3 DNA is TGTGCCAGCAGCTTGGACAGTCAAGAGACCCAGTACTTC.

The gene calls are TRBV5-1 and TRBJ1-1, with a weak D call TRBD1 (5 bases). V was trimmed by 2 bases and J by 1 base, leaving 9 bases between them. CDR1 and CDR2 from the germline V gene are SGHRS and YFSETQ. CDR3 length equals 14 residues. The CDR3 is CASSFGRGNTEAFF. The CDR3 DNA follows: TGCGCCAGCAGCTTCGGTAGGGGGAACACTGAAGCTTTCTTT.

The chain combines TRBV15 with TRBJ2-5; D is possibly TRBD2 (5 bases). V lost 1 base, J lost 5 bases, and 8 bases lay in between. The CDR3 is 13 residues long. Germline V gene lookup returns CDR1 LNHNV and CDR2 YYDKDF (reference sequence). CDR3: CATSRGGSETQYF. The CDR3 DNA reads TGTGCCACCAGCAGAGGAGGGAGTGAGACCCAGTACTTC.

The rearrangement links TRBV14 to TRBJ1-1; 7 nucleotides line up with TRBD1. The germline CDR1 and CDR2 sequences are SGHDN and FVKESK. This CDR3 has 13 residues. J was trimmed by 1 base and V by 7 bases; bases with no gene match: 3. The CDR3 nucleotides read TGTGCCAGCACCAGGGACAGGAACACTGAAGCTTTCTTT. It translates to CASTRDRNTEAFF.

The chain combines TRBV5-5 with TRBJ2-3; the D gene is possibly TRBD1 (6 bases). The CDR3 is made up of 16 amino acids. Trimming removed 1 base from V and 2 bases from J, with 14 bases in between. Germline loops: CDR1 SGHKS, CDR2 YYEKEE (reference sequence). This CDR3 is CASSLFQGTHTDTQYF. The CDR3 region has the DNA TGTGCCAGCAGCTTGTTTCAGGGGACGCACACAGATACGCAGTATTTT.

V is TRBV7-4 and J is TRBJ1-4; D may be TRBD1 (5 bases). The V and J ends lost 5 bases and 6 bases respectively, with 10 bases between them. This CDR3 region has 13 residues. The germline V gene encodes CDR1 SGHVT and CDR2 SQSDAQ. The CDR3 sequence is CASSTSRDEKLFF. In DNA, the CDR3 is TGTGCCAGCAGCACTAGCAGGGATGAAAAACTGTTTTTT.